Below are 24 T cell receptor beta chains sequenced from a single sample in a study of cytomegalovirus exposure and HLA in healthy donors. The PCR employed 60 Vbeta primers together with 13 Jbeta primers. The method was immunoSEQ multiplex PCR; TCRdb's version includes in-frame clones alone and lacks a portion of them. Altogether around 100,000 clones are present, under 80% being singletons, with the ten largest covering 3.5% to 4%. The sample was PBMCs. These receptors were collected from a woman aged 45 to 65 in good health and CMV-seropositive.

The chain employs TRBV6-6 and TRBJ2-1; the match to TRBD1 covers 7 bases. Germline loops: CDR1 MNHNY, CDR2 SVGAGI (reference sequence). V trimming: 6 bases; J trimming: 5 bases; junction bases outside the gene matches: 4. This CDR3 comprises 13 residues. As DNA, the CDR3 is TGTGCCAGCAGACCCGGACAGGACAATGAGCAGTTCTTC. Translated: CASRPGQDNEQFF.

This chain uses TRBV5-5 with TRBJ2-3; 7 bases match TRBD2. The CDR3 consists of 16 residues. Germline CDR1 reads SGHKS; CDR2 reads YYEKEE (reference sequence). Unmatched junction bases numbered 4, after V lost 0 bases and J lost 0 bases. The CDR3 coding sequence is TGTGCCAGCAGCTTGGCCGGGCGGGGGAGCACAGATACGCAGTATTTT. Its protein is CASSLAGRGSTDTQYF. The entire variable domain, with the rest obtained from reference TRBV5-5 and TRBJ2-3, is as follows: DAGVTQSPTHLIKTRGQQVTLRCSPISGHKSVSWYQQVLGQGPQFIFQYYEKEERGRGNFPDRFSARQFPNYSSELNVNALLLGDSALYLCASSLAGRGSTDTQYFGPGTRLTVL.

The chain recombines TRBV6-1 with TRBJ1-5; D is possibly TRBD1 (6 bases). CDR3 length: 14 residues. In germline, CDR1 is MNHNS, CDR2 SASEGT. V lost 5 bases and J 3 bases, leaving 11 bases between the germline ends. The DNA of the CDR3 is TGTGCCAGCAGTACCGGACAGAACAATCAGCCCCAGCATTTT. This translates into CASSTGQNNQPQHF.

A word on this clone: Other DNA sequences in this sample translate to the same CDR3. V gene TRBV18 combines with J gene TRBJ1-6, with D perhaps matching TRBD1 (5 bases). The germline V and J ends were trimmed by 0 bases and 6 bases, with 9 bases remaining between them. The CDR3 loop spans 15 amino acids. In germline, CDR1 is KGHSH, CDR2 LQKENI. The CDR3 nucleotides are TGTGCCAGCTCACCACCGGGGGGGGGTAATTCACCCCTCCACTTT. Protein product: CASSPPGGGNSPLHF. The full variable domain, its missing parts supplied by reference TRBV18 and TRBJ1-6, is NAGVMQNPRHLVRRRGQEARLRCSPMKGHSHVYWYRQLPEEGLKFMVYLQKENIIDESGMPKERFSAEFPKEGPSILRIQQVVRGDSAAYFCASSPPGGGNSPLHFGNGTRLTVT.

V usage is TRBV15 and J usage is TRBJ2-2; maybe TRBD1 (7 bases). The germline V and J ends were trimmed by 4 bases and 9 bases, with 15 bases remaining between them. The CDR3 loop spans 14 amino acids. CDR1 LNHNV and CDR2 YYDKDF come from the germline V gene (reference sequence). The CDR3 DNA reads TGTGCCACCAGCATGAACAGGGGAGGCCGGGAGCTGTTTTTT. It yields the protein CATSMNRGGRELFF.

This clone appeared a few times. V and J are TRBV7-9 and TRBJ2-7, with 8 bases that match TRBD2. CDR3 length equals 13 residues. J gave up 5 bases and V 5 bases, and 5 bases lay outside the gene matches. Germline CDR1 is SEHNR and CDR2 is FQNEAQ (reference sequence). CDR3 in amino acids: CASSPGGLDEQYF. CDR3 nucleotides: TGTGCCAGCAGCCCTGGGGGACTAGACGAGCAGTACTTC. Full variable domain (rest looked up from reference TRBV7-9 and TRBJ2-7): DTGVSQNPRHKITKRGQNVTFRCDPISEHNRLYWYRQTLGQGPEFLTYFQNEAQLEKSRLLSDRFSAERPKGSFSTLEIQRTEQGDSAMYLCASSPGGLDEQYFGPGTRLTVT.

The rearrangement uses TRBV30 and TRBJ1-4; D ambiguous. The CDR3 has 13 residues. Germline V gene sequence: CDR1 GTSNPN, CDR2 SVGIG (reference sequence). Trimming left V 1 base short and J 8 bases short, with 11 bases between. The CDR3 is CAWSDLVQEKLFF. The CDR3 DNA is TGTGCCTGGAGTGACCTGGTTCAGGAAAAACTGTTTTTT.

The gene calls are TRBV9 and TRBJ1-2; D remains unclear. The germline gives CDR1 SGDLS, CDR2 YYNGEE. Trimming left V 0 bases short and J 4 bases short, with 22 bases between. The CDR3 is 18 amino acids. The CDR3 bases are TGTGCCAGCAGCGTAGATCTCATGAATTCGGGGTCGCGCTATGGCTACACCTTC. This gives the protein CASSVDLMNSGSRYGYTF.

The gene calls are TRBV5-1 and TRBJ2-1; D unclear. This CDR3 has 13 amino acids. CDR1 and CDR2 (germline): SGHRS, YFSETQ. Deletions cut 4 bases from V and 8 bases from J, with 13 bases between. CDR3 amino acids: CASSTGSPYEQFF. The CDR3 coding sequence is TGCGCCAGCAGCACCGGGTCCCCATATGAGCAGTTCTTC.

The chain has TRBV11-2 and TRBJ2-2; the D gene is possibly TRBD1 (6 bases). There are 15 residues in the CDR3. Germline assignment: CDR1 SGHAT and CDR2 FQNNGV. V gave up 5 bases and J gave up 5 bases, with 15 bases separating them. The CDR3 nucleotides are TGTGCCAGCAGCCGGCAAGGCGGACAGACCGGGGAGCTGTTTTTT. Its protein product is CASSRQGGQTGELFF.

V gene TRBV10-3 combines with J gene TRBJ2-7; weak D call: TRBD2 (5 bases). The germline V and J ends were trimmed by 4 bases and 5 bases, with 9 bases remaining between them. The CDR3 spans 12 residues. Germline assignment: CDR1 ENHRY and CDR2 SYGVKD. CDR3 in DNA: TGTGCCATCAGTGGAGGGCGGGACGAGCAGTACTTC. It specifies CAISGGRDEQYF.

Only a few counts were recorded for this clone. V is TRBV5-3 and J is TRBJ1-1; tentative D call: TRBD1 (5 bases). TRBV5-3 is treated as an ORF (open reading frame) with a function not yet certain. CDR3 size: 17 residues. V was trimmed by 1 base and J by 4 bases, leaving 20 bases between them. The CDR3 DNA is TGTGCCAGAAGCTTGCGGGGGTTTAACTCCTCCCTCACTGAAGCTTTCTTT. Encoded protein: CARSLRGFNSSLTEAFF.

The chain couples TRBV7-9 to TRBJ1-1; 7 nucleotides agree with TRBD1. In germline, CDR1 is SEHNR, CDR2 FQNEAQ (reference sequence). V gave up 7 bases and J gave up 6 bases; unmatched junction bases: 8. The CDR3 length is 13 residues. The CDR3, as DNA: TGTGCCAGCAACCCGACAGGGATCCCTGAAGCTTTCTTT. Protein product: CASNPTGIPEAFF.

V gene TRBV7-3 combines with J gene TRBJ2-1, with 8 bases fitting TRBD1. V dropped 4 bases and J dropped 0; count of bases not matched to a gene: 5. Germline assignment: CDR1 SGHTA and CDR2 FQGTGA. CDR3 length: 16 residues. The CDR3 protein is CASSWGTGRSYNEQFF. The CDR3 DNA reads TGTGCCAGCAGCTGGGGGACAGGTCGCTCCTACAATGAGCAGTTCTTC.

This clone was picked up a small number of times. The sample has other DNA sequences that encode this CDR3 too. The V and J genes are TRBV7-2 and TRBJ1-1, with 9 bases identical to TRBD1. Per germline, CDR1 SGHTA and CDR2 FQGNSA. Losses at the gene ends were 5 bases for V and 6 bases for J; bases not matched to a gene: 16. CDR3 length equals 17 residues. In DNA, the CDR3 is TGTGCCAGCAGCCTTCCGGACAGGGGAAAAGTTTACGCTGAAGCTTTCTTT. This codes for CASSLPDRGKVYAEAFF.

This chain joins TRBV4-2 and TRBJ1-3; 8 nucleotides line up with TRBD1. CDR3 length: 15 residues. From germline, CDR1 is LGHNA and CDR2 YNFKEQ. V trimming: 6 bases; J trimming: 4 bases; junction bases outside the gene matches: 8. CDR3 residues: CASSSDRGSGNTIYF. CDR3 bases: TGTGCCAGCAGTTCCGACAGGGGTTCGGGAAACACCATATATTTT.

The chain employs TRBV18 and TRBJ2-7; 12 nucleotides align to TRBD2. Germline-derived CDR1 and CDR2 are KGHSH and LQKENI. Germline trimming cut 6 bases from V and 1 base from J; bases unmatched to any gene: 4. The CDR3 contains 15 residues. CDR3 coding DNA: TGTGCCAGCTCGCCGGGACTAGCGGGTTCCTACGAGCAGTACTTC. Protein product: CASSPGLAGSYEQYF.

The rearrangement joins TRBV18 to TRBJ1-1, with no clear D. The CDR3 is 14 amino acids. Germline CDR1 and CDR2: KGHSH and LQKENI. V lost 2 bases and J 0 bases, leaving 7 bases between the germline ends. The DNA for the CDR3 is TGTGCCAGCTCACCAGTCAATTTGAACACTGAAGCTTTCTTT. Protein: CASSPVNLNTEAFF.

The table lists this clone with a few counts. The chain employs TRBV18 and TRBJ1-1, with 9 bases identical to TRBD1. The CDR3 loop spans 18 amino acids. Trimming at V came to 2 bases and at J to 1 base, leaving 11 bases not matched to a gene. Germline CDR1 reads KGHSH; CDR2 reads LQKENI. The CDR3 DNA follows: TGTGCCAGCTCACCAAAAAGACGAACGGGACAGGGGAACACTGAAGCTTTCTTT. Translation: CASSPKRRTGQGNTEAFF. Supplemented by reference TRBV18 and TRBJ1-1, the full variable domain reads NAGVMQNPRHLVRRRGQEARLRCSPMKGHSHVYWYRQLPEEGLKFMVYLQKENIIDESGMPKERFSAEFPKEGPSILRIQQVVRGDSAAYFCASSPKRRTGQGNTEAFFGQGTRLTVV.

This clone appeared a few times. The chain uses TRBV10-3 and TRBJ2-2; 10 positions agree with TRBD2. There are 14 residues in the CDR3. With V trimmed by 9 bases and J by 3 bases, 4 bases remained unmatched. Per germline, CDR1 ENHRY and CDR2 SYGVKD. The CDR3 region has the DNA TGTGCCATTCCGGGGACTAGCGACACCGGGGAGCTGTTTTTT. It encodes CAIPGTSDTGELFF.

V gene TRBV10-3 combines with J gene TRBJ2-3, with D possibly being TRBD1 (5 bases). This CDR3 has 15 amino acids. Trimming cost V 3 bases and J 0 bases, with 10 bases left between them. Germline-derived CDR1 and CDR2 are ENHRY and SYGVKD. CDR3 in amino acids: CAISERTQSTDTQYF. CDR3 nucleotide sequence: TGTGCCATCAGTGAAAGGACACAAAGCACAGATACGCAGTATTTT.

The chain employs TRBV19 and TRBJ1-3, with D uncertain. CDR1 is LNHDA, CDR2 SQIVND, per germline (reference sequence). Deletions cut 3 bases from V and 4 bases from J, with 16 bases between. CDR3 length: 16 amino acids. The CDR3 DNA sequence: TGTGCCAGTAGTATTAGACCCGACACGGCCGGAAACACCATATATTTT. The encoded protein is CASSIRPDTAGNTIYF. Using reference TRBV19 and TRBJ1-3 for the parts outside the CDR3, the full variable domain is DGGITQSPKYLFRKEGQNVTLSCEQNLNHDAMYWYRQDPGQGLRLIYYSQIVNDFQKGDIAEGYSVSREKKESFPLTVTSAQKNPTAFYLCASSIRPDTAGNTIYFGEGSWLTVV.

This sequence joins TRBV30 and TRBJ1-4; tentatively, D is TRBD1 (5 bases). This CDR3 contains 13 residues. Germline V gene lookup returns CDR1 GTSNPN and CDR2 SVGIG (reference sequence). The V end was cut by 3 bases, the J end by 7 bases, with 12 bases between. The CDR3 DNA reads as TGTGCCTGGAGCTCGGGGGGAAGTGAAAAACTGTTTTTT. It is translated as CAWSSGGSEKLFF. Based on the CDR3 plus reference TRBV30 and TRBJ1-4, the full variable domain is SQTIHQWPATLVQPVGSPLSLECTVEGTSNPNLYWYRQAAGRGLQLLFYSVGIGQISSEVPQNLSASRPQDRQFILSSKKLLLSDSGFYLCAWSSGGSEKLFFGSGTQLSVL.

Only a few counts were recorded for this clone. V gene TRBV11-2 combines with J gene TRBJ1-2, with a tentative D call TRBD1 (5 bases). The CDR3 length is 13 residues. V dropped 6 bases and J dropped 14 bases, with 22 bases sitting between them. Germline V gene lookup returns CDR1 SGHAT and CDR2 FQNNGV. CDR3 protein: CASSPQDIGRFTF. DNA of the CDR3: TGTGCCAGCAGTCCACAGGATATTGGAAGGTTTACCTTC.